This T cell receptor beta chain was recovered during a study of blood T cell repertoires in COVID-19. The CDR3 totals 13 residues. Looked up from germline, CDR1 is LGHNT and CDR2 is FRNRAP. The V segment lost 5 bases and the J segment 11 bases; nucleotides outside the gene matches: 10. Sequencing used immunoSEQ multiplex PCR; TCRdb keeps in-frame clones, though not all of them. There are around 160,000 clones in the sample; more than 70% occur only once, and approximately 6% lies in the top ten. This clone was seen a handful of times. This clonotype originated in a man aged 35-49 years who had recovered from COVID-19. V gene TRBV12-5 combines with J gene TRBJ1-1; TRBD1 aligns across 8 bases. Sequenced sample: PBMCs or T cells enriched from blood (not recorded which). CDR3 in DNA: TGTGCTAGTGGTGCACAGGGGGGAGGTAGCGCTTTCTTT. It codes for CASGAQGGGSAFF. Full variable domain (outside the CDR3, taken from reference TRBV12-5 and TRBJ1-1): DARVTQTPRHKVTEMGQEVTMRCQPILGHNTVFWYRQTMMQGLELLAYFRNRAPLDDSGMPKDRFSAEMPDATLATLKIQPSEPRDSAVYFCASGAQGGGSAFFGQGTRLTVV.